The 10 T cell receptor beta chains given below trace back to one sample, sequenced in a study of blood T cell repertoires in COVID-19. TCRdb's copy holds only in-frame clones and misses some; the assay was immunoSEQ multiplex PCR. The table lists around 150,000 clones, about 80% of them singletons. The sequencing sample was made of PBMCs or T cells enriched from blood (not recorded which). These receptor sequences come from a woman aged 45-65 years who had recovered from COVID-19.

The CDR3 reads CASSLSQGLRPSGANVLTF. The CDR3 nucleotides are TGTGCCAGCAGCCTATCACAGGGGTTACGGCCCTCTGGGGCCAACGTCCTGACTTTC. This sequence joins TRBV28 and TRBJ2-6; 7 bases are a match to TRBD1. The germline gives CDR1 MDHEN, CDR2 SYDVKM. This CDR3 region has 19 residues. Trimming at V came to 6 bases and at J to 0 bases, leaving 14 bases not matched to a gene.

This clone was detected a few times. The chain combines TRBV5-4 with TRBJ2-7; a weak D match, TRBD1 (6 bases). The CDR3 runs to 15 residues. V was trimmed by 3 bases and J by 1 base, leaving 14 bases between them. Per germline, CDR1 SGHNT and CDR2 YYREEE (reference sequence). The CDR3, as DNA: TGTGCCAGCAGCTCGAACAGGGAGTTATCCTACGAGCAGTACTTC. Encoded protein: CASSSNRELSYEQYF.

The chain links TRBV10-1 to TRBJ2-1, with 10 bases lining up with TRBD2. CDR1 and CDR2 from the germline V gene are WNHNN and SYGVQD (reference sequence). Losses at the gene ends were 6 bases for V and 5 bases for J; bases not matched to a gene: 7. The CDR3 contains 15 residues. The CDR3, as DNA: TGCGCCAGCAGCCACCTAGCGGGGGATAACAATGAGCAGTTCTTC. Translation gives CASSHLAGDNNEQFF.

This clone was recorded once. V usage is TRBV10-3 and J usage is TRBJ1-1; a weak D match, TRBD1 (6 bases). This CDR3 has 14 residues. Germline CDR1 and CDR2: ENHRY and SYGVKD. The ends were cut back, 5 bases at V and 0 bases at J, with 10 bases in the middle. CDR3 coding DNA: TGTGCCATCAGTTTGACAGGAATGAACACTGAAGCTTTCTTT. This gives the protein CAISLTGMNTEAFF.

The J gene is TRBJ2-1, the V gene TRBV7-2; D is perhaps TRBD1 (5 bases). CDR1 and CDR2 (germline): SGHTA, FQGNSA. V was clipped by 4 bases and J by 0 bases, with 16 bases between them. CDR3 size: 17 residues. CDR3 loop: CASSYRTPRSSYNEQFF. CDR3 in DNA: TGTGCCAGCAGCTACAGGACCCCCCGAAGCTCCTACAATGAGCAGTTCTTC.

The chain employs TRBV5-1 and TRBJ2-1; TRBD2 agrees at 9 bases. Germline CDR1 and CDR2: SGHRS and YFSETQ. V lost 1 base and J lost 6; bases outside the gene matches: 5. The CDR3 has 15 residues. The CDR3 bases are TGCGCCAGCAGCTTGATACGCGGGGGGGCCAATGAGCAGTTCTTC. Translated: CASSLIRGGANEQFF.

The chain links TRBV7-3 to TRBJ2-3; TRBD2 might be the D (6 bases). From germline, CDR1 is SGHTA and CDR2 FQGTGA. V was shortened by 5 bases and J by 4 bases, with 10 bases between the two germline ends. The CDR3 spans 13 residues. The CDR3 bases are TGTGCCAGCAGCCTTCCGGGAGCAGATACGCAGTATTTT. The encoded protein is CASSLPGADTQYF.

The chain carries TRBV10-3 and TRBJ2-5, with 8 bases matching TRBD2. The CDR3 has 16 amino acids. The J segment lost 4 bases and the V segment lost 4 bases, leaving 11 bases of the junction unmatched. Germline CDR1 is ENHRY and CDR2 is SYGVKD. The DNA for the CDR3 is TGTGCCATCAGTGCCCCGGGGGGGCCATATTTAGAGACCCAGTACTTC. It translates to CAISAPGGPYLETQYF.

The chain carries TRBV3-1 (or the pseudogene TRBV3-2) and TRBJ1-2; D ambiguous. The CDR3 loop spans 14 amino acids. The V end was cut by 2 bases, the J end by 2 bases, with 9 bases between. Germline CDR1 is LGHDT and CDR2 is YNNKEL (reference sequence). This CDR3 is CASSQRPGNYGYTF. In nucleotides, the CDR3 is TGTGCCAGCAGCCAACGTCCGGGGAACTATGGCTACACCTTC.

This clone came up a few times. The chain is built from TRBV4-2 and TRBJ2-7, with 10 bases fitting TRBD2. The CDR3 spans 15 residues. Losses at the gene ends were 1 base for V and 4 bases for J; bases not matched to a gene: 4. In germline, CDR1 is LGHNA, CDR2 YNFKEQ. DNA for the CDR3: TGTGCCAGCAGCCAAGCTAGCGGGAGTGCGTACGAGCAGTACTTC. Amino acid sequence: CASSQASGSAYEQYF.